Detailed here is one T cell receptor beta chain. This sample is part of a study of OX40 agonist ivuxolimab in advanced cancers. In the study overall: Patients achieving partial responses numbered three: one hepatocellular carcinoma case and two cutaneous melanoma cases.

The CDR3 contains 14 residues. Trimming took 0 bases from V and 5 from J, leaving 7 bases between them. The V gene's germline CDR1 is KGHSH and CDR2 LQKENI. The repertoire was sequenced with immunoSEQ multiplex PCR; TCRdb's copy has only in-frame clones and lacks some. The data contain 60,000 to 75,000 clones, 91% of them singletons. The cohort excluded patients with autoimmune disease history or systemic immunosuppression. The origin of this receptor is an adult with an advanced solid tumor such as melanoma, head and neck, liver or kidney cancer. The sample consisted of CD4+ or CD8+ T cells sorted from blood, taken in a trial of the OX40 agonist ivuxolimab. V and J are TRBV18 and TRBJ2-2; D call uncertain. The CDR3 reads CASSPPSWTGELFF. The CDR3 DNA is TGTGCCAGCTCACCACCGAGCTGGACCGGGGAGCTGTTTTTT.